This T cell receptor beta chain derives from a study of post-analysis software for immune sequencing data. The CDR3 length is 14 residues. Germline lookup yields CDR1 DFQATT and CDR2 SNEGSKA (reference sequence). Unique molecular identifiers featured in each of the TCR beta cDNA libraries. TCRdb redid the calling of the PCR reads with MiXCR, one entry per CDR3 protein. The sample lists about 160,000 distinct CDR3 sequences; about 34% were seen once. Regarding this clonotype: This CDR3 is missing its conserved last phenylalanine or tryptophan, likely due to a read error.

This sequence was found in a girl aged 5-17 years with multiple sclerosis. The source material was blood, sampled after autologous hematopoietic stem cell transplantation. The chain joins TRBV20-1 to TRBJ2-1; D may correspond to TRBD1 or TRBD2 (6 bases each). In DNA, the CDR3 is TGCAGGGCCGAAGGACAGCGGGCTTACAATGAGCAGTTCTCC. Its translation: CRAEGQRAYNEQFS.